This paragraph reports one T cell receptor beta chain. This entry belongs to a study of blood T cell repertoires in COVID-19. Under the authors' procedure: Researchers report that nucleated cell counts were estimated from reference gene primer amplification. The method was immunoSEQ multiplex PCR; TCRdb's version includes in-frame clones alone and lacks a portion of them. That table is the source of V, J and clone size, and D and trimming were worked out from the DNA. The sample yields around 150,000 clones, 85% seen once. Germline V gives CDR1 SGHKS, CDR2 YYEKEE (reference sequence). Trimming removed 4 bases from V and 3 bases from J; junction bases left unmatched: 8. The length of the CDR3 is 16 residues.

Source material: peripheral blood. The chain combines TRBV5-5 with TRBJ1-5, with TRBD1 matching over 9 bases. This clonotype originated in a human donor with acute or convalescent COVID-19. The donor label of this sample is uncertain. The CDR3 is CASSPTDRGNNQPQHF. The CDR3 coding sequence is TGTGCCAGCAGCCCGACTGACAGGGGGAACAATCAGCCCCAGCATTTT.